This T cell receptor beta chain was recovered during a study of cytomegalovirus exposure and HLA in healthy donors. Turning to this clone: Its antigen is not known.

CDR1 and CDR2 (germline): SQVTM, ANQGSEA. The CDR3 contains 15 residues. The J segment lost 5 bases and the V segment lost 4 bases, leaving 11 bases of the junction unmatched. Study conclusions and caveats: Roughly uniform depth of sequencing across donors was assumed in presence/absence analyses. Clonal expansion, a later analysis showed, was greater in HLA-associated TCR beta chains than in equally common others. 87-base-pair reads could not separate some V segments, including TRBV6-2 and TRBV6-3.

13 Jbeta primers and 60 Vbeta primers were used for the PCR. Here immunoSEQ multiplex PCR was the method, and the copy in TCRdb shows in-frame clones only, minus some. The repertoire includes about 120,000 clones, about 66% of them detected once, and 1.6% sits in the top ten. The chain carries TRBV29-1 and TRBJ1-1, with 9 positions matching TRBD1. Sequenced: PBMCs. This TCR was sampled from a man aged 25-45 years in good health and CMV-seropositive. In DNA, the CDR3 is TGCAGCGTTGGGGCTCTTACAGGGGGCAGGACTGAAGCTTTCTTT. As protein: CSVGALTGGRTEAFF. Full variable domain (rest looked up from reference TRBV29-1 and TRBJ1-1): SAVISQKPSRDICQRGTSLTIQCQVDSQVTMMFWYRQQPGQSLTLIATANQGSEATYESGFVIDKFPISRPNLTFSTLTVSNMSPEDSSIYLCSVGALTGGRTEAFFGQGTRLTVV.